The entry that follows covers one TCR beta chain sequence. Cells designated naive CD8 were CD45RO-negative and were positively selected for CCR7, with terminally differentiated effector memory CD45RA+ cells excluded. This sample was included in a study of shared clonotypes between healthy human individuals. TCRdb keeps only in-frame clones here, not all; method: immunoSEQ multiplex PCR. The sample lists millions of clones, approximately 94% occurring once. Sequencing was done on a sample of naive CD8+ T cells sorted from blood. This TCR was recovered from a man between 18 and 35 years old in good health.

The CDR3, as DNA: TGTGCCAGCAAGGAAACTAGCGGGTCGGCCCTCAATGAGCAGTTCTTC. It translates to CASKETSGSALNEQFF. The chain joins TRBV13 to TRBJ2-1, with 9 bases identical to TRBD2. The germline CDR1 and CDR2 sequences are PRHDT and FYEKMQ (reference sequence). CDR3 length: 16 amino acids. Trimming removed 7 bases from V and 6 bases from J; junction bases left unmatched: 13.